This TCR beta chain was identified in a study of blood T cells in healthy people across ages. Findings and caveats of the study: Significant beta diversity loss was already apparent by age around 36, declining roughly linearly. In long-lived donors, naive CD4+ cell counts and diversity exceeded those of aged donors.

This clonotype was picked up a small number of times. The target antigen is unknown. The CDR3 is 15 amino acids. V was clipped by 4 bases and J by 8 bases, with 18 bases between them. CDR1 LGHNA and CDR2 YNFKEQ come from the germline V gene. PCR was performed a second time for roughly 7 to 12 cycles using a sample-barcoded 5' primer and a J-beta primer mix. Each cDNA molecule was tagged by a template-switch adaptor with 12 random nucleotides. TCRdb reprocessed the 5' RACE reads via MiXCR and lists one record per CDR3 protein. This sample has around 1.1 million distinct CDR3 sequences; less than 45% occur once, and the top ten carry 10% to 15%. The total RNA that was extracted per sample amounted to at least 5.5 micrograms.

The receptor comes from a man between 18 and 35 years old in good health. The sample taken for sequencing was blood. V and J are TRBV4-2 and TRBJ2-1; D may be TRBD2 (6 bases). The CDR3 nucleotides read TGTGCCAGCAGCCCCACCGTCTGGGACTCTGATGAGCAGTTCTTC. Translating it yields CASSPTVWDSDEQFF.